Reported below is one T cell receptor (beta chain). Antigen specificity is unknown. Repeated repertoire sampling spanned the course of chemoradiotherapy. Profiled with immunoSEQ multiplex PCR; TCRdb holds only in-frame clones, not every one. The table has about 15,000 clones, just under 70% seen once; the top ten hold roughly 8%. The data originate from a study of chemoradiotherapy in HPV16-positive cancers. Points from the study as a whole: Candidate HPV-specific clones and E7-related TCR motifs grew in tumor during treatment.

The V and J ends lost 4 bases and 5 bases respectively, with 18 bases between them. The CDR3 runs 15 residues. Per the germline V gene, CDR1 is GTSNPN and CDR2 is SVGIG (reference sequence). The sequence came from a human donor with HPV-associated anogenital cancer. This sequence joins TRBV30 and TRBJ1-5, with D hard to call. Specimen: tumor tissue, collected from a patient who underwent chemoradiotherapy. For the CDR3, the DNA is TGTGCCTGGAAGGTCCCGGGAGATCCCTATCAGCCCCAGCATTTT. Protein sequence: CAWKVPGDPYQPQHF.